This TCR beta chain was obtained from a study of post-analysis software for immune sequencing data. The study's findings and limits: When compared against controls, multiple sclerosis patients showed significantly lower normalized Chao1 diversity. Clustering by F measure revealed strong co-clustering among samples prepared together in one batch. When patients were compared with controls, 4 or 5 TRBV segments were more frequent, TRBV5-6, TRBV5-1 and TRBV20-1 among them.

The CDR3 extends over 14 amino acids. Germline CDR1 SGHNT, CDR2 YENEEA. Trimming left V 5 bases short and J 7 bases short, with 15 bases between. On this clonotype itself: Its target is unknown.

Unique molecular identifiers were carried by the TCR beta cDNA libraries. TCRdb fed the PCR reads into MiXCR, producing one record per CDR3 protein. Altogether around 400,000 distinct CDR3 sequences are present, roughly 30% being singletons, with the ten largest covering around 15%. The sequence was collected from a girl between 10 and 17 years old with multiple sclerosis. Sequenced sample: blood. The rearrangement links TRBV11-3 to TRBJ2-1; the D is unclear. The CDR3 is CASSPRLEVNEQFF. The DNA of the CDR3 is TGTGCCAGCAGCCCCCGGCTAGAGGTGAATGAGCAGTTCTTC.